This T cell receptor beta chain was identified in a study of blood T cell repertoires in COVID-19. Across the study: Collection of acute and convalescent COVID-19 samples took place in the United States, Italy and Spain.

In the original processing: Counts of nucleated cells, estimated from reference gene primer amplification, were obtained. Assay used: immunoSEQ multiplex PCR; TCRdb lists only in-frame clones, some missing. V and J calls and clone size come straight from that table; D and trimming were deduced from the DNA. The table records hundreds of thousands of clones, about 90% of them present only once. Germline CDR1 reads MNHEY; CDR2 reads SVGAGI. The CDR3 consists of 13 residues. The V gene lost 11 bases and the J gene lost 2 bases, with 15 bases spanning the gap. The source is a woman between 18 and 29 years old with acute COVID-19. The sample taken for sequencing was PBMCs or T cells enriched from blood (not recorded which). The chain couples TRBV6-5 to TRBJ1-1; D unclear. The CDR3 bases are TGTGCCGTAGCGACCTACTCTAACACTGAAGCTTTCTTT. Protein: CAVATYSNTEAFF.